This T cell receptor (beta chain) was identified in a study of CD8+CD57+ T cells in acquired aplastic anemia. Across the whole study: Mean yield of DNA from sorted CD4+ and CD8+ cells was approximately 3 ug.

Individuals selected for sequencing had exhibited CD8+CD57+ cell expansion on flow cytometry. There were no patients without severe acquired aplastic anemia. By the time of blood sampling, patients had still received no therapy. This clonotype occurred many times. From germline, CDR1 is MNHNY and CDR2 SVGAGI (reference sequence). This CDR3 spans 17 amino acids. V was clipped by 2 bases and J by 0 bases, with 14 bases between them. Genomic DNA served as template for TCR beta VDJ and CDR3 profiling. In TCRdb, the reads were re-called with MiXCR into one record per CDR3 protein. The sample contains 180,000 or so distinct CDR3 sequences, around 48% of which appear only once.

V usage is TRBV6-6 and J usage is TRBJ1-5, with D maybe TRBD1 (5 bases). The sequenced sample consisted of sorted CD4+, CD8+, or CD8+CD57+ T cells (not recorded which) from PBMCs. This TCR was sampled from a human donor with aplastic anemia. CDR3 sequence (DNA): TGTGCCAGCAGTTACCGTCGCGGGACGGATAGCAATCAGCCCCAGCATTTT. This encodes CASSYRRGTDSNQPQHF.